This TCR beta chain was recovered during a study of control samples from healthy donors and cancer patients. TCRdb's copy holds only in-frame clones and misses some; the assay was immunoSEQ multiplex PCR. The repertoire holds 150,000 or so clones, with around 94% as singletons. This clone has a single count. CDR3 size: 14 residues. CDR1 is SEHNR and CDR2 is FQNEAQ in the germline V gene (reference sequence). J was trimmed by 5 bases and V by 4 bases; bases with no gene match: 6. The chain joins TRBV7-9 to TRBJ2-7; 9 bases are shared with TRBD1. The sequencing input was PBMCs. The receptor comes from a man in his fifties or sixties with colorectal cancer. CDR3 nucleotide sequence: TGTGCCAGCAGCTCCACAGGGGGCAGGGACGAGCAGTACTTC. It is translated as CASSSTGGRDEQYF.